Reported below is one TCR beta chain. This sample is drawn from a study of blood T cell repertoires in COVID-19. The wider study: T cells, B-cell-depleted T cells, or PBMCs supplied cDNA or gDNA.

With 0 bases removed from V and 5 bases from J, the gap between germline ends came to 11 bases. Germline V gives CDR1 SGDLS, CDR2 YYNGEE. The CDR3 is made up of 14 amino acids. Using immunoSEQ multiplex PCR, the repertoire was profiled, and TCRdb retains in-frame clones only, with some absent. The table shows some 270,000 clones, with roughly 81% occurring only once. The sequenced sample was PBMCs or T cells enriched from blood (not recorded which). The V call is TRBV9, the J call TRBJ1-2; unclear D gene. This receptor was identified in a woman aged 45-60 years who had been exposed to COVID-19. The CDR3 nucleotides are TGTGCCAGCAGCGTAGACGGTGGAGGATATGGCTACACCTTC. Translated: CASSVDGGGYGYTF. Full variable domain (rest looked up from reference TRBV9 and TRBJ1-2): DSGVTQTPKHLITATGQRVTLRCSPRSGDLSVYWYQQSLDQGLQFLIQYYNGEERAKGNILERFSAQQFPDLHSELNLSSLELGDSALYFCASSVDGGGYGYTFGSGTRLTVV.